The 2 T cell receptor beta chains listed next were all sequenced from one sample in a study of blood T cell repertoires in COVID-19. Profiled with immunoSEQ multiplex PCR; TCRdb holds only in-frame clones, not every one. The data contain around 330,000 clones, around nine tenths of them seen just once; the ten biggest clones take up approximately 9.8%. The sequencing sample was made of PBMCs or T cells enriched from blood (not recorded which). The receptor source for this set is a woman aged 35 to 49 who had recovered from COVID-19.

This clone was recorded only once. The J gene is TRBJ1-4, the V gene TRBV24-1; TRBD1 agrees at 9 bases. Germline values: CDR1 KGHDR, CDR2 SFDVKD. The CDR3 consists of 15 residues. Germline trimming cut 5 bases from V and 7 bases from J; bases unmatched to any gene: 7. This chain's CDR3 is CATSAPDRGSEKLFF. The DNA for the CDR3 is TGTGCCACCAGTGCCCCGGACAGGGGCTCTGAAAAACTGTTTTTT.

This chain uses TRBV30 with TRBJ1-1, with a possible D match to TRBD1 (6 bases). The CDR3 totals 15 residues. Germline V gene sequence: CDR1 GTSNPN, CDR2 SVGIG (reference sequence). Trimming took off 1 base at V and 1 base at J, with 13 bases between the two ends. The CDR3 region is CAWSALGRGNTEAFF. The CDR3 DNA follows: TGTGCCTGGAGTGCACTCGGCAGGGGGAACACTGAAGCTTTCTTT. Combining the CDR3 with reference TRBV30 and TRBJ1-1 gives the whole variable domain SQTIHQWPATLVQPVGSPLSLECTVEGTSNPNLYWYRQAAGRGLQLLFYSVGIGQISSEVPQNLSASRPQDRQFILSSKKLLLSDSGFYLCAWSALGRGNTEAFFGQGTRLTVV.